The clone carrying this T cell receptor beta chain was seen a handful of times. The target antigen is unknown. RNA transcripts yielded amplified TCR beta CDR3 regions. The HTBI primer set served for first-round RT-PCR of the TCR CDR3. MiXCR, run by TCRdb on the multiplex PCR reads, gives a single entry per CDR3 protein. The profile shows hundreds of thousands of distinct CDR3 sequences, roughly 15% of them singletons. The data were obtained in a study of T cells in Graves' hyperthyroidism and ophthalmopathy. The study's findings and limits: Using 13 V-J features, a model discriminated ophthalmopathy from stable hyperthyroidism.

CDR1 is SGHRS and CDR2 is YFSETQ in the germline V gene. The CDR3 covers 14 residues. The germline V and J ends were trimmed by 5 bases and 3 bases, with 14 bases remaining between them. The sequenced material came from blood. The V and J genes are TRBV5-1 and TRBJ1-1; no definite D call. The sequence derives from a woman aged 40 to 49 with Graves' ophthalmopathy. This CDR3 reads CASSSSAGYTEAFF. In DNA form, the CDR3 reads TGCGCCAGCAGTTCAAGTGCAGGTTACACTGAAGCTTTCTTT.